Listed below are T cell receptor beta chains from one sample, sequenced in a study of blood T cell repertoires in COVID-19. Here immunoSEQ multiplex PCR was the method, and the copy in TCRdb shows in-frame clones only, minus some. The sample lists a few hundred thousand clones; approximately 90% were seen once. The sequencing sample was made of PBMCs or T cells enriched from blood (not recorded which). Source of these receptors: a middle-aged woman who had recovered from COVID-19. CDR3s include the opening cysteine and the closing phenylalanine or tryptophan. Fields, in order: J gene, D gene, clone size, V gene, CDR3 DNA, CDR3 protein. The D gene is left open where the match is weak. Clone size is not always given. Where it is, it says once, few, many or a class for expanded clones.

j_call: TRBJ2-1
d_call: TRBD1
clone_size: NA
v_call: TRBV5-1
cdr3_nt: TGCGCCAGCAGCGCCCTACAGGGGGGCAATGAGCAGTTCTTC
cdr3_aa: CASSALQGGNEQFF

j_call: TRBJ2-3
d_call: TRBD1
clone_size: NA
v_call: TRBV28
cdr3_nt: TGTGCCAGCAGTCCGGACAGGGTCTTAGGGTTT
cdr3_aa: CASSPDRVLGF

j_call: TRBJ2-7
d_call: NA
clone_size: once
v_call: TRBV6-6
cdr3_nt: TGTGCCAGCACGAGCGAGACCCTCTACGAGCAGTACTTC
cdr3_aa: CASTSETLYEQYF

j_call: TRBJ1-2
d_call: NA
clone_size: NA
v_call: TRBV11-1
cdr3_nt: TGTGCCAGCAGCTTAACCCGATGGACAGAACACAGCTACACCTTC
cdr3_aa: CASSLTRWTEHSYTF

j_call: TRBJ1-1
d_call: TRBD1
clone_size: NA
v_call: TRBV6-2/TRBV6-3
cdr3_nt: TGTGCCAGCAGTTACCCGGGACAGGTTTTAGTGAGGAACACTGAAGCTTTCTTT
cdr3_aa: CASSYPGQVLVRNTEAFF

j_call: TRBJ2-7
d_call: TRBD1
clone_size: NA
v_call: TRBV29-1
cdr3_nt: TGCAGCGGGACAGGGGAGACCTACGAGCAGTACTTC
cdr3_aa: CSGTGETYEQYF

j_call: TRBJ1-2
d_call: TRBD1
clone_size: NA
v_call: TRBV29-1
cdr3_nt: TGCAGCGCCGGGACAGGGCAAGGCTACACCTTC
cdr3_aa: CSAGTGQGYTF

j_call: TRBJ2-2
d_call: NA
clone_size: NA
v_call: TRBV27
cdr3_nt: TGTGCCAGCAGTTTCCAGATCGGGGAGCTGTTTTTT
cdr3_aa: CASSFQIGELFF

j_call: TRBJ1-2
d_call: NA
clone_size: NA
v_call: TRBV9
cdr3_nt: TGTGCCAGCAGCCCCAAAACAGGGTCAGAGTATGGCTACACCTTC
cdr3_aa: CASSPKTGSEYGYTF

j_call: TRBJ2-1
d_call: TRBD2
clone_size: NA
v_call: TRBV13
cdr3_nt: TGTGCCAGCAGCTTAGCCGGGCTTACTAGCGGGGGGGCCCTCAGGTACAATGAGCAGTTCTTC
cdr3_aa: CASSLAGLTSGGALRYNEQFF

j_call: TRBJ2-5
d_call: NA
clone_size: NA
v_call: TRBV7-7
cdr3_nt: TGTGCTAGCAGCTCTTTGACCCCGGGGGAGACCCAGTACTTC
cdr3_aa: CASSSLTPGETQYF

j_call: TRBJ1-1
d_call: TRBD1
clone_size: once
v_call: TRBV30
cdr3_nt: TGTGCCTGGAGTGTGGGACAGAAGAACACTGAAGCTTTCTTT
cdr3_aa: CAWSVGQKNTEAFF

j_call: TRBJ2-2
d_call: NA
clone_size: few
v_call: TRBV28
cdr3_nt: TGTGCCATCACTCTGGGGGCGGTTAACGGGGAGCTGTTTTTT
cdr3_aa: CAITLGAVNGELFF

j_call: TRBJ2-1
d_call: TRBD2
clone_size: NA
v_call: TRBV27
cdr3_nt: TGTGCCAGCAGTTCCCCGGGGAGCGGGAGCTCCTACAATGAGCAGTTCTTC
cdr3_aa: CASSSPGSGSSYNEQFF

j_call: TRBJ1-4
d_call: NA
clone_size: NA
v_call: TRBV19
cdr3_nt: TGTGCCAGTGGGGGCACAACTAATGAAAAACTGTTTTTT
cdr3_aa: CASGGTTNEKLFF

j_call: TRBJ2-4
d_call: TRBD2
clone_size: NA
v_call: TRBV11-3
cdr3_nt: TGTGCCAGCAGCTTGGGGGGGGAAGCCAAAAACATTCAGTACTTC
cdr3_aa: CASSLGGEAKNIQYF

j_call: TRBJ2-7
d_call: NA
clone_size: once
v_call: TRBV5-5
cdr3_nt: TGTGCCAGCAGCACCTGGACAGACTACGAGCAGTACTTC
cdr3_aa: CASSTWTDYEQYF

j_call: TRBJ1-4
d_call: TRBD1
clone_size: NA
v_call: TRBV7-2
cdr3_nt: TGTGCCAGCAGCCCCGGACAGGTCGGGGAAAAACTGTTTTTT
cdr3_aa: CASSPGQVGEKLFF

j_call: TRBJ1-2
d_call: NA
clone_size: NA
v_call: TRBV28
cdr3_nt: TGTGCCAGCAGTCCAGGGAGGGAGGGCTATGGCTACACCTTC
cdr3_aa: CASSPGREGYGYTF

j_call: TRBJ2-5
d_call: NA
clone_size: NA
v_call: TRBV5-1
cdr3_nt: TGCGCCAGCAGCTACGGGACTTTTCAAGAGACCCAGTACTTC
cdr3_aa: CASSYGTFQETQYF

j_call: TRBJ1-2
d_call: TRBD1
clone_size: NA
v_call: TRBV7-9
cdr3_nt: TGTGCCAGCAGTGATCAGGGGGCCGAGGGCTACACCTTC
cdr3_aa: CASSDQGAEGYTF

j_call: TRBJ1-6
d_call: NA
clone_size: NA
v_call: TRBV7-9
cdr3_nt: TGTGCCAGCAGCTTAAGTGTGGCCTCACCCCTCCACTTT
cdr3_aa: CASSLSVASPLHF

j_call: TRBJ2-1
d_call: TRBD2
clone_size: NA
v_call: TRBV2
cdr3_nt: TGTGCCAGCAGAGAACTAGCGGGAGGAGGAGGGGAGCAGTTCTTC
cdr3_aa: CASRELAGGGGEQFF

j_call: TRBJ1-3
d_call: TRBD1
clone_size: NA
v_call: TRBV10-3
cdr3_nt: TGTGCCATCAGTGAAGTAGGGACAGGGACTGGAAACACCATATATTTT
cdr3_aa: CAISEVGTGTGNTIYF

j_call: TRBJ1-2
d_call: TRBD1
clone_size: NA
v_call: TRBV28
cdr3_nt: TGTGCCAGCAGTTTCAGGGGGAGAAGATATGGCTACACCTTC
cdr3_aa: CASSFRGRRYGYTF

j_call: TRBJ2-2
d_call: NA
clone_size: few
v_call: TRBV10-1
cdr3_nt: TGCGCCAGCAGTCCAGGGGAAAGAGGGCGTAAGGACACCGGGGAGCTGTTTTTT
cdr3_aa: CASSPGERGRKDTGELFF

j_call: TRBJ1-5
d_call: TRBD1
clone_size: NA
v_call: TRBV28
cdr3_nt: TGTGCCAGCAGTTCGGCGGACAGGGCGGGCAATCAGCCCCAGCATTTT
cdr3_aa: CASSSADRAGNQPQHF

j_call: TRBJ2-3
d_call: NA
clone_size: NA
v_call: TRBV30
cdr3_nt: TGTGCCTGGAGGGACAATTCCACAGATACGCAGTATTTT
cdr3_aa: CAWRDNSTDTQYF

j_call: TRBJ1-2
d_call: TRBD1
clone_size: few
v_call: TRBV28
cdr3_nt: TGTGCCAGCAGTTGGGAACACCGGGACAGGGGGCCCCCTGGCTACACCTTC
cdr3_aa: CASSWEHRDRGPPGYTF

j_call: TRBJ1-1
d_call: TRBD1
clone_size: NA
v_call: TRBV11-2
cdr3_nt: TGTGCCAGCAGCAGAGGACAGGGGGACATGAACACTGAAGCTTTCTTT
cdr3_aa: CASSRGQGDMNTEAFF

j_call: TRBJ1-1
d_call: NA
clone_size: NA
v_call: TRBV6-1
cdr3_nt: TGTGCCAGCAGTGAAGATTGGGGAGGCACTGAAGCTTTCTTT
cdr3_aa: CASSEDWGGTEAFF

j_call: TRBJ2-7
d_call: NA
clone_size: NA
v_call: TRBV10-2
cdr3_nt: TGCGCCAGCAGTGAGGCGTTCTACGAGCAGTACTTC
cdr3_aa: CASSEAFYEQYF

j_call: TRBJ2-7
d_call: TRBD1
clone_size: NA
v_call: TRBV3-1/TRBV3-2
cdr3_nt: TGTGCCAGCAGCCAAGGGTGGACAGGGGTCTACGAGCAGTACTTC
cdr3_aa: CASSQGWTGVYEQYF

j_call: TRBJ2-4
d_call: NA
clone_size: NA
v_call: TRBV5-1
cdr3_nt: TGCGCCAGCAGCCCCCACTCGGGTGCCAAAAACATTCAGTACTTC
cdr3_aa: CASSPHSGAKNIQYF

j_call: TRBJ1-2
d_call: NA
clone_size: NA
v_call: TRBV11-2
cdr3_nt: TGTGCCAGCAGCTTGGGGGCGGGCTATGGCTACACCTTC
cdr3_aa: CASSLGAGYGYTF

j_call: TRBJ2-2
d_call: NA
clone_size: NA
v_call: TRBV5-6
cdr3_nt: TGTGCCAGCAGCTTTAGGAGGGTCGCGAACACCGGGGAGCTGTTTTTT
cdr3_aa: CASSFRRVANTGELFF

j_call: TRBJ1-2
d_call: NA
clone_size: few
v_call: TRBV10-2
cdr3_nt: TGCGCCAGCAGTTGGGGGGAGGGGAGCTATGGCTACACCTTC
cdr3_aa: CASSWGEGSYGYTF

j_call: TRBJ2-1
d_call: TRBD2
clone_size: NA
v_call: TRBV7-2
cdr3_nt: TGTGCCAGCAGCCCGACTAGCGGGAGCTGGGAGCAGTTCTTC
cdr3_aa: CASSPTSGSWEQFF

j_call: TRBJ2-7
d_call: NA
clone_size: NA
v_call: TRBV3-1/TRBV3-2
cdr3_nt: TGTGCCAGCAGGCAACCCGTTAGCGGAGACTCCTACGAGCAGTACTTC
cdr3_aa: CASRQPVSGDSYEQYF

j_call: TRBJ2-7
d_call: NA
clone_size: NA
v_call: TRBV25-1
cdr3_nt: TGTGCCAGCAGTGCCGTTCGAGGGGGGGGTGCCTACGAGCAGTACTTC
cdr3_aa: CASSAVRGGGAYEQYF

j_call: TRBJ2-5
d_call: TRBD1
clone_size: once
v_call: TRBV28
cdr3_nt: TGTGCCAGCAGCCGGCCGACAGGGACGAGGGAGACCCAGTACTTC
cdr3_aa: CASSRPTGTRETQYF

j_call: TRBJ2-7
d_call: TRBD1
clone_size: NA
v_call: TRBV3-1/TRBV3-2
cdr3_nt: TGTGCCAGCAGCCAGTCAGGGGGCTACGAGCAGTACTTC
cdr3_aa: CASSQSGGYEQYF

j_call: TRBJ1-5
d_call: NA
clone_size: NA
v_call: TRBV27
cdr3_nt: TGTGCCAGCAGTTTATACCCGACAGGAGATAGCAATCAGCCCCAGCATTTT
cdr3_aa: CASSLYPTGDSNQPQHF

j_call: TRBJ2-3
d_call: NA
clone_size: NA
v_call: TRBV10-1
cdr3_nt: TGCGCCAGCAGTGAGTCTACTATCACAGATACGCAGTATTTT
cdr3_aa: CASSESTITDTQYF

j_call: TRBJ2-7
d_call: NA
clone_size: NA
v_call: TRBV29-1
cdr3_nt: TGCAGCGTGGGAGGTCAGAACACCTACGAGCAGTACTTC
cdr3_aa: CSVGGQNTYEQYF

j_call: TRBJ1-6
d_call: TRBD1
clone_size: NA
v_call: TRBV28
cdr3_nt: TGTGCCAGCAGTGGGGCAGGGGGCCTCTATAATTCACCCCTCCACTTT
cdr3_aa: CASSGAGGLYNSPLHF

j_call: TRBJ1-4
d_call: NA
clone_size: NA
v_call: TRBV7-5
cdr3_nt: TGTGCCAGAAGCCCGGCCAGGACAGTAAATGAAAAACTGTTTTTT
cdr3_aa: CARSPARTVNEKLFF

j_call: TRBJ2-7
d_call: TRBD1
clone_size: NA
v_call: TRBV19
cdr3_nt: TGTGCCAGTAAGGCGGGACAGGGTCGCTACGAGCAGTACTTC
cdr3_aa: CASKAGQGRYEQYF